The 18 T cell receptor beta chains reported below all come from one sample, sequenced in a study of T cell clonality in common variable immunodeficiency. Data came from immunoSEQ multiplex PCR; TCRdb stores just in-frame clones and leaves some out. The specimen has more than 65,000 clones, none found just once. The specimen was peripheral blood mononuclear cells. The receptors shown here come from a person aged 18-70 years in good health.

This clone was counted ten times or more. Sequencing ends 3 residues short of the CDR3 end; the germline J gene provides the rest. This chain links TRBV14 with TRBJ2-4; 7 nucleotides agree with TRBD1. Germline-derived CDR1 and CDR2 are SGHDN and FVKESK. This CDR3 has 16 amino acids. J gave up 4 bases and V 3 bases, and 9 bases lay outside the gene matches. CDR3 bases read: TGTGCCAGCAGCCAGGGAGACAGGGACGGTAAAAACATT. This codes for CASSQGDRDGKNI. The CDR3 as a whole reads CASSQGDRDGKNIQYF.

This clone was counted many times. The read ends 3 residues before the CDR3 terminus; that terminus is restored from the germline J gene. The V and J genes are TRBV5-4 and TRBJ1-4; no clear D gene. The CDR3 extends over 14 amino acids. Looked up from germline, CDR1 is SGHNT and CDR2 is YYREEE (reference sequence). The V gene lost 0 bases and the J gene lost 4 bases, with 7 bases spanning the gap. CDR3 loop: CASSLGGSNEKLFF. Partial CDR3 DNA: TGTGCCAGCAGCTTGGGTGGCAGTAATGAAAAA.

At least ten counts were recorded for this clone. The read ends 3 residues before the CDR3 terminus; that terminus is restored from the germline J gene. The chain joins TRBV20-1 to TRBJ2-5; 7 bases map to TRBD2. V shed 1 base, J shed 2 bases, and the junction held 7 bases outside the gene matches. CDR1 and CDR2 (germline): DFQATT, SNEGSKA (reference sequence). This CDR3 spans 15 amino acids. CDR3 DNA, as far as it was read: TGCAGTGCTAGAGCTCCCCGGGACTATCAAGAGACC. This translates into CSARAPRDYQET. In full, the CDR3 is CSARAPRDYQETQYF.

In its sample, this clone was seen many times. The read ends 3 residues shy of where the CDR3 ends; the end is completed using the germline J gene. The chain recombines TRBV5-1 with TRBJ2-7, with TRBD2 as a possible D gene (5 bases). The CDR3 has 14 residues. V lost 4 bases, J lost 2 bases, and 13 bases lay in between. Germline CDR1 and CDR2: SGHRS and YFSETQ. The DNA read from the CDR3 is TGCGCCAGCAGCGCGAGGGCTGTTACCTACGAG. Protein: CASSARAVTYE. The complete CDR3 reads CASSARAVTYEQYF.

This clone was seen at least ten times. The CDR3 bases that were read are TGTGCCAGCAGCTCCTTCAGCACCGGGGAG. Amino acids: CASSSFSTGE. The complete CDR3 protein is CASSSFSTGELFF. This chain links TRBV13 with TRBJ2-2; no firm D call. The read gets to within 3 residues of the CDR3 end, and the germline J gene fills in the rest. This CDR3 contains 13 residues. V dropped 4 bases and J dropped 4 bases, with 7 bases sitting between them. Germline V gives CDR1 PRHDT, CDR2 FYEKMQ (reference sequence).

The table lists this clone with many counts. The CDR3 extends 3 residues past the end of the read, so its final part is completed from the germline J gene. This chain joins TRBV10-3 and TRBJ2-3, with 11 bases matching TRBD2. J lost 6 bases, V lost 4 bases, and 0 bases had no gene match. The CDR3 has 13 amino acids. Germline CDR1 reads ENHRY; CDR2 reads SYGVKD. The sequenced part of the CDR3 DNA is TGTGCCATCAGTGGACTAGCGGGGGATACG. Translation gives CAISGLAGDT. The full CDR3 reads CAISGLAGDTQYF.

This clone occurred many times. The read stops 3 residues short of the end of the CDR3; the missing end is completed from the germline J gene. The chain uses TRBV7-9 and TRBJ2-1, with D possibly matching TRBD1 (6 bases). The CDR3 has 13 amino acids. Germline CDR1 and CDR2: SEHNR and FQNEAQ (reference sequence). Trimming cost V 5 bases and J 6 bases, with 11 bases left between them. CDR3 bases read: TGTGCCAGCAGCCCGGACAGTTTCAATGAG. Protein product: CASSPDSFNE. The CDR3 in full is CASSPDSFNEQFF.

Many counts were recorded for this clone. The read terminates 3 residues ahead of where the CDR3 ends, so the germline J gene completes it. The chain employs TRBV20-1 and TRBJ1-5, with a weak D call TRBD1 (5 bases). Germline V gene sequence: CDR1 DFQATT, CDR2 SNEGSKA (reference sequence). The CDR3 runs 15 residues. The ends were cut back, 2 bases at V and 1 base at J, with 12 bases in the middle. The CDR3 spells CSARPTRGSNQPQHF. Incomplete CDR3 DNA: TGCAGTGCTAGACCAACCCGGGGGAGCAATCAGCCC.

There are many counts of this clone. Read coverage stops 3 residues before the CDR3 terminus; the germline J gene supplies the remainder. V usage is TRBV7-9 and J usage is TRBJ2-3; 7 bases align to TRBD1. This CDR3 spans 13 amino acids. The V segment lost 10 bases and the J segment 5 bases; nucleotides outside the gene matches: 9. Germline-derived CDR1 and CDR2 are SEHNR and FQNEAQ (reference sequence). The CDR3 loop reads CATEDRLQDTQYF. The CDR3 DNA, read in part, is TGTGCCACGGAGGACAGGTTACAAGATACG.

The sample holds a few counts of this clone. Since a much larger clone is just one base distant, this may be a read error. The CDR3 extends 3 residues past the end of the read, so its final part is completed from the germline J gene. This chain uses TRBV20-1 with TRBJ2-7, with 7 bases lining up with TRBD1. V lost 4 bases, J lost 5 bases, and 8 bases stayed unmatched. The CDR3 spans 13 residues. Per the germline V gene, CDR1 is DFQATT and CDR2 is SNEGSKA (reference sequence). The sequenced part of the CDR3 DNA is TGCAGTGCTAAAACAGGGGACAGCAACGAG. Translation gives CSAKTGDSNE. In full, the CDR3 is CSAKTGDSNEQYF.

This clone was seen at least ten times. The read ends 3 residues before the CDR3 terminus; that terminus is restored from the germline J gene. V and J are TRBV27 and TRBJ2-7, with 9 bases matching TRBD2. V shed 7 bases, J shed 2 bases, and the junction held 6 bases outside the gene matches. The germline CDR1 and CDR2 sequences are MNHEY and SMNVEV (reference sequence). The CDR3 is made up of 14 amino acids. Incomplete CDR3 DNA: TGTGCCAGCACTCTGACTAGCGGCACCTACGAG. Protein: CASTLTSGTYE. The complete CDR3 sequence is CASTLTSGTYEQYF.

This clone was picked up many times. Partial CDR3 DNA: TGCGCCAGCAGCTTGGCCCGGACTAGCGACGAG. Translating it yields CASSLARTSDE. The full CDR3 protein reads CASSLARTSDEQYF. This chain links TRBV5-1 with TRBJ2-7, with 9 bases matching TRBD2. The read ends 3 residues early relative to the CDR3; the germline J gene fills the gap. This CDR3 contains 14 residues. Germline V gene data show CDR1 as SGHRS and CDR2 as YFSETQ. V trimming: 0 bases; J trimming: 5 bases; junction bases outside the gene matches: 3.

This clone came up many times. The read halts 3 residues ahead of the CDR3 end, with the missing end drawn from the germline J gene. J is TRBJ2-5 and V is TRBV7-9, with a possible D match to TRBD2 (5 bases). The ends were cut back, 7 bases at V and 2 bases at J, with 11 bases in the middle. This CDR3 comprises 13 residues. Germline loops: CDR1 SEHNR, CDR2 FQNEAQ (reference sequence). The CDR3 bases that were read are TGTGCCAGCACCGGACGGGGTCAAGAGACC. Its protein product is CASTGRGQET. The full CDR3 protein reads CASTGRGQETQYF.

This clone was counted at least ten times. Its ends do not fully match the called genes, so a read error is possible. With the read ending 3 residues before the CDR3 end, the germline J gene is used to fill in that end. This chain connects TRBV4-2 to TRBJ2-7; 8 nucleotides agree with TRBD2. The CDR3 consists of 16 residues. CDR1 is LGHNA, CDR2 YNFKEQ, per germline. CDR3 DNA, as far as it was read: TGCGCCAGCAGCCAAGATCAGGCTAGCGGGCCCTACGAG. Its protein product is CASSQDQASGPYE. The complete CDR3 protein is CASSQDQASGPYEQYF.

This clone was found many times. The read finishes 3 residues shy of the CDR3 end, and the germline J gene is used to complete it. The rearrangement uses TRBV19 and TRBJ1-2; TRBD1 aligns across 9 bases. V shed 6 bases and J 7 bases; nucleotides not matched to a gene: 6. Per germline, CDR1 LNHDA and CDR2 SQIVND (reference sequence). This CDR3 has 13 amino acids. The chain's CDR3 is CASSRDREGGYTF. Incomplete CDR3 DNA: TGTGCCAGTAGCCGGGACAGGGAAGGTGGC.

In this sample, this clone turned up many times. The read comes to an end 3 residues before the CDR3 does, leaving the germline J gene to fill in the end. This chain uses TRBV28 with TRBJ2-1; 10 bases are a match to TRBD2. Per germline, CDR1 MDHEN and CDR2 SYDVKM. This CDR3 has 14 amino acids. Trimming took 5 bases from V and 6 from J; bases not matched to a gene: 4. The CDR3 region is CASSASGRANEQFF. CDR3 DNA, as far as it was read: TGTGCCAGCAGTGCAAGCGGGAGGGCCAATGAG. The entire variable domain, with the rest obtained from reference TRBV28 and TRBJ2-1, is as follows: DVKVTQSSRYLVKRTGEKVFLECVQDMDHENMFWYRQDPGLGLRLIYFSYDVKMKEKGDIPEGYSVSREKKERFSLILESASTNQTSMYLCASSASGRANEQFFGPGTRLTVL.

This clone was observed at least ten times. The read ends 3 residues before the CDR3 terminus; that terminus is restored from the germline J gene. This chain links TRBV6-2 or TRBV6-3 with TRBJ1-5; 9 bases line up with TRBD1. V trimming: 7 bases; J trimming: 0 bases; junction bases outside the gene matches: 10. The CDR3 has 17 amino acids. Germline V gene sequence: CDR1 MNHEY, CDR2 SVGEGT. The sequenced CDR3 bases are TGTGCCAGCACCAGAACAGGGGGCAGGGGTAGCAATCAGCCC. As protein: CASTRTGGRGSNQP. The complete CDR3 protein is CASTRTGGRGSNQPQHF.

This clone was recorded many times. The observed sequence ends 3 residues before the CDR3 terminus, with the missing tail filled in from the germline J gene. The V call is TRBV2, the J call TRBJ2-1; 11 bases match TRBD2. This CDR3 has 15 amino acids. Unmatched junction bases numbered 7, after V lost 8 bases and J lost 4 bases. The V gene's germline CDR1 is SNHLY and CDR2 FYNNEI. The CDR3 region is CASSPTSGTYNEQFF. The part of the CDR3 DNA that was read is TGTGCCAGCTCACCGACTAGCGGGACTTACAATGAG.